This TCR beta chain was recorded in a study of beta chain features in type 1 diabetes (dated by TCRdb to between 2017 and 2018). Background on the whole study: No differences in mean age, gender distribution, total cell number or subset yield were found between patients and healthy donors. A total of 90 million to 140 million sorted cells were examined across all samples, and RNA yield correlated strongly with the number of cells per subset. In the study, TCRB repertoires of sorted circulating CD4+ T cell subsets from recently diagnosed type 1 diabetes patients were compared with those of matched healthy donors. Naive and central memory subsets were obtained from all 28 donors, but regulatory and stem cell-like memory subsets were isolated from only 8 patients and roughly eight healthy donors. Overall study outcomes, separate from this receptor: Because the HLA sub-analyses included only small numbers of individuals, any influence of HLA type on TCRB rearrangement was left unresolved. PCR might favor shorter templates, but patient and control samples were amplified and corrected together, so any skew would affect both groups equally. Because cDNA was sequenced instead of genomic DNA, activated cells with high expression could be over-represented, although the groups did not differ in activation or CD3 levels. Fewer insertions and more nucleotide deletions at VDJ recombination sites were observed in patients with type 1 diabetes, implying thymic rearrangement abnormalities. A moderate but significant shortening of TCRB CDR3 length was observed in type 1 diabetes patients in all four CD4+ subsets. Naive, central memory and regulatory TCRB repertoires appeared to be more similar among patients than among healthy donors.

Measured from the cysteine to the phenylalanine, the CDR3 is 13 residues long. The kept DNA is CDR3 alone, 39 bases in frame from the first base. In the germline V gene, CDR1 corresponds to ENHRY and CDR2 to SYGVKD. Trimming costs V 3 bases and J 5 bases, and their ends lie 11 bases apart. The entire isolated RNA was reverse transcribed using the High Capacity cDNA Reverse Transcription Kit, and thus expressed TCRB transcripts were sequenced. Naive, central memory and regulatory T cell samples underwent deep immunoSEQ sequencing, averaging around 3.6 million total reads per sample. Sorted cells were lysed in RLT buffer and RNA was extracted with DNase-treated RNeasy Micro or Mini kits, depending on cell number. Each cell subset was processed separately to prevent cross-contamination, with patient and healthy donor samples processed together. The immunoSEQ multiplex PCR was used to amplify TCRB sequences from cDNA, generating 87-bp fragments that spanned the CDR3 region. Sequencing of the amplicons was performed on the Illumina HiSeq platform. The authors processed their data as follows. PCR bias was computationally corrected using synthetic template baselines, reads within Hamming distance 2 were collapsed, and singletons that could not be merged were discarded. By aligning reads against IMGT, V, D and J genes, CDR3 length, and insertions or deletions at six rearrangement sites were assigned. Within each subset, clonotype counts were normalized to the number of sorted cells before true diversity and Gini coefficients were calculated with the tcR R package. The overlap coefficient, calculated on TCRB nucleotide sequences, was used to quantify repertoire sharing. Out-of-frame TCRB sequences from naive cells were analyzed as a proxy for the pre-selection repertoire. Drawn from immuneACCESS, this table holds only the in-frame rearrangements with V and J called that TCRdb kept. Clones are partly lost; checked studies trace under half to an unresolved V gene and leave the rest unexplained. V and J calls and clone size follow that table, whereas D and trimming were derived from the DNA. This sample is represented by 810,000 or so clones; roughly 15% of them were singletons. About 0.025% of the sample is held by the ten biggest clonotypes.

Each donor gave one peripheral blood draw, averaging approximately 0.11 L, which was collected into heparinised tubes. A BD FACSAria II and a panel including CD45RO, CCR7, CD25, CD127, CD95 and CD27 were used to sort naive, central memory, regulatory and stem cell-like memory CD4+ T cells. All sorted populations exceeded 95% purity. PBMCs were isolated right away by Lymphoprep density gradient centrifugation and were stained directly, without culture. So that batch effects would be minimized, each experiment stained and sorted samples in pairs, pairing one healthy donor with one patient. With respect to this clone: Which antigen it targets is not known. Per-base qualities were not stored, and no clone one base away is much larger.

The sample comprised naive CD4+ T cells from blood. This specimen's cell subset or site label, per the study, means: true naive CD4+ T cells. This receptor was taken from a woman younger than 30 in good health. The chain joins TRBV10-3 to TRBJ2-7, with TRBD1 tentatively as D gene (5 bases match). The CDR3 sequence is CAISDRVVHEQYF. The DNA is as follows: TGTGCCATCAGTGACAGGGTCGTCCACGAGCAGTACTTC.